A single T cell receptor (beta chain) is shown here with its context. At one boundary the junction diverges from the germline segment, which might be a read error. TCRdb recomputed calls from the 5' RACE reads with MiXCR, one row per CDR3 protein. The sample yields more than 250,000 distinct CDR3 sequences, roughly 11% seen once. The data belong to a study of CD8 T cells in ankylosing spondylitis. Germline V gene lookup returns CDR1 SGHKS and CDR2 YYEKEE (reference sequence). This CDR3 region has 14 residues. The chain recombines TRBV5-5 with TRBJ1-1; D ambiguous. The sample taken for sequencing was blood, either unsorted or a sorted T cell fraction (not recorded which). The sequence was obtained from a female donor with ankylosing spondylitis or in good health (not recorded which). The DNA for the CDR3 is TGTGCCAGCACCTTGTGGGCAGGAGCCTATGAAGCTTTCTTT. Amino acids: CASTLWAGAYEAFF.